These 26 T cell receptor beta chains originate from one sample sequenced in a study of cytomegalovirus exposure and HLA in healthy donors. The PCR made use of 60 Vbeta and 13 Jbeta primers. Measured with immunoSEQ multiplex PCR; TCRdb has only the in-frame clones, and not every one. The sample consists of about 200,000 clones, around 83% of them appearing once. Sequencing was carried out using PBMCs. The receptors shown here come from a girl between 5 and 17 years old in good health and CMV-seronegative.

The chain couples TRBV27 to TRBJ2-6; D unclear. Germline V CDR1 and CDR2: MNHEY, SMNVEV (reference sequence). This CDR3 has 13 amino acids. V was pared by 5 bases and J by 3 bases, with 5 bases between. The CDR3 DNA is TGTGCCAGCAGTGCCTATGGGGCCAACGTCCTGACTTTC. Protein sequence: CASSAYGANVLTF. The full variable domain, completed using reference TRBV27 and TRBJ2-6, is EAQVTQNPRYLITVTGKKLTVTCSQNMNHEYMSWYRQDPGLGLRQIYYSMNVEVTDKGDVPEGYKVSRKEKRNFPLILESPSPNQTSLYFCASSAYGANVLTFGAGSRLTVL.

CDR3 loop: CAWSPSGRQYF. The CDR3 DNA follows: TGTGCCTGGAGTCCCAGCGGGAGGCAGTATTTT. The rearrangement uses TRBV30 and TRBJ2-3; 8 bases are shared with TRBD2. Per the germline V gene, CDR1 is GTSNPN and CDR2 is SVGIG (reference sequence). V was pared by 2 bases and J by 11 bases, with 3 bases of the junction left unmatched. The length of the CDR3 is 11 residues.

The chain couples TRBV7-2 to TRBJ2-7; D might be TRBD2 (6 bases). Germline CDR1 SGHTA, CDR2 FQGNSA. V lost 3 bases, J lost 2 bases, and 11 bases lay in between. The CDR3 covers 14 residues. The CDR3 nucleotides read TGTGCCAGCAGCTTGGGGACTGCAACCTACGAGCAGTACTTC. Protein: CASSLGTATYEQYF.

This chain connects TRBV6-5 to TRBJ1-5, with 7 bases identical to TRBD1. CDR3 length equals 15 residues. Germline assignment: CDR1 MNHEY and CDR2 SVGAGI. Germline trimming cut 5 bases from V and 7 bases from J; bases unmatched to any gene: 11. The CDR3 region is CASSPSTGLDQPQHF. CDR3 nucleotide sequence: TGTGCCAGCAGTCCCTCGACAGGGTTGGACCAGCCCCAGCATTTT.

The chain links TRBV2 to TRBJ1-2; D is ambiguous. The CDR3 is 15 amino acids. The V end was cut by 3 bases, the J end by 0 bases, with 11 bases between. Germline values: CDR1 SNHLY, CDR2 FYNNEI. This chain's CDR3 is CASSESAGTNYGYTF. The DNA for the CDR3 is TGTGCCAGCAGTGAGTCCGCGGGGACTAACTATGGCTACACCTTC.

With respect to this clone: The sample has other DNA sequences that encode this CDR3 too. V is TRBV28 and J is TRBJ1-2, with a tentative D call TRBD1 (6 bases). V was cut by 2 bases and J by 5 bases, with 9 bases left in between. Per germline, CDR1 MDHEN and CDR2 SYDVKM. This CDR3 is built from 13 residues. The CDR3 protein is CASSLDRSYGYTF. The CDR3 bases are TGTGCCAGCAGTTTAGACAGGAGTTATGGCTACACCTTC.

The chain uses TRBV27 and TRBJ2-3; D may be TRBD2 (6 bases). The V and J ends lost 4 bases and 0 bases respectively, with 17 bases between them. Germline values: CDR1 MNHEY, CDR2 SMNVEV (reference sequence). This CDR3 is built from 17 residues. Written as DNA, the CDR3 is TGTGCCAGCAGTTGGGACTGGACGGGGATTAGCACAGATACGCAGTATTTT. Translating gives CASSWDWTGISTDTQYF.

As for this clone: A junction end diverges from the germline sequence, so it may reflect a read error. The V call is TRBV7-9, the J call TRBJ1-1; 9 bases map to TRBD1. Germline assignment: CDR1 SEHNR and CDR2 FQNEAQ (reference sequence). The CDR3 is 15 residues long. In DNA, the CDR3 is TGTGCCAGCAGCCCGGGGACAGGGTTGAAAACTGAAGCTTTCTTT. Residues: CASSPGTGLKTEAFF.

The CDR3 here is CASSLSGDSYNEQFF. The CDR3 DNA follows: TGTGCCAGCAGCCTATCAGGGGACTCCTACAATGAGCAGTTCTTC. The chain uses TRBV5-6 and TRBJ2-1; D perhaps matches TRBD1 (6 bases). CDR3 length: 15 amino acids. Trimming shortened V by 4 bases and J by 0 bases, and 11 bases separated the two germline ends. CDR1 and CDR2 from the germline V gene are SGHDT and YYEEEE.

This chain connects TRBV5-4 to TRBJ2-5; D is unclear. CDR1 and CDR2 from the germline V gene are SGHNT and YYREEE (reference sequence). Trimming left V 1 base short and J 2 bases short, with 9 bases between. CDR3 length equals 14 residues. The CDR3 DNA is TGTGCCAGCAGCTTGTCGCAGAAACAAGAGACCCAGTACTTC. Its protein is CASSLSQKQETQYF.

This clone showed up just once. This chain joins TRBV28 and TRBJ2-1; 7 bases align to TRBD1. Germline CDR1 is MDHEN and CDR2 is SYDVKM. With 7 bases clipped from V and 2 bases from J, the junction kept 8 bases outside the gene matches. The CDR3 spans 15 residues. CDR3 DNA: TGTGCCAGCATCCAGGGGGTCCCTCCCTACAATGAGCAGTTCTTC. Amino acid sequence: CASIQGVPPYNEQFF.

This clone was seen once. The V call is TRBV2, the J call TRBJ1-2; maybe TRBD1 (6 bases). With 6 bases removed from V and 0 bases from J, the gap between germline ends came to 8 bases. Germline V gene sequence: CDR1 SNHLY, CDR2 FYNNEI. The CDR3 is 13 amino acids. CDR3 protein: CASRGQANYGYTF. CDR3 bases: TGTGCCAGCAGGGGACAAGCTAACTATGGCTACACCTTC.

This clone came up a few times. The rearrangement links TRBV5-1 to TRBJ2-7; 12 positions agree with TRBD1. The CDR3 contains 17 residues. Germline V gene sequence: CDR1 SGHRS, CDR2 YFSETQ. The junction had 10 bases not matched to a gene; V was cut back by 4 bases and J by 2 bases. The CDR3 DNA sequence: TGCGCCAGCAGCCACGGGACAGGGGGCGGTGGGACCTACGAGCAGTACTTC. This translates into CASSHGTGGGGTYEQYF.

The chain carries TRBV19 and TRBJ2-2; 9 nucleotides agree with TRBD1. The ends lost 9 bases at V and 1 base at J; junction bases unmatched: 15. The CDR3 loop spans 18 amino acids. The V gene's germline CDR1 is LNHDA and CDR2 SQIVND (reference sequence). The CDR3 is CASTEAAGQGRNTGELFF. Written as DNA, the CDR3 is TGTGCCAGCACGGAAGCGGCCGGACAGGGGAGGAACACCGGGGAGCTGTTTTTT.

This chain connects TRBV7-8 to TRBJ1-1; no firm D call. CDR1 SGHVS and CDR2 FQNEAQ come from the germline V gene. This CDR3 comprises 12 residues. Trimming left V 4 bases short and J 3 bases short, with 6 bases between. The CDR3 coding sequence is TGTGCCAGCAGCTGGGCCCACACTGAAGCTTTCTTT. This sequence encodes CASSWAHTEAFF.

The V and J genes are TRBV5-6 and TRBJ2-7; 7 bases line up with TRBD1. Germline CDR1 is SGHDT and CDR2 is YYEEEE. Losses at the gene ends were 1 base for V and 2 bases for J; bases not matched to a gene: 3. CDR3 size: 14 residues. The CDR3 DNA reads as TGTGCCAGCAGCTTGAGGGACAGAACCTACGAGCAGTACTTC. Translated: CASSLRDRTYEQYF.

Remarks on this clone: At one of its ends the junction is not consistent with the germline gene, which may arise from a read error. CDR3 sequence: CSSSLADGGMGTEAFF. The CDR3 bases are TGTTCCAGCAGCTTAGCGGATGGGGGCATGGGAACTGAAGCTTTCTTT. The chain links TRBV7-9 to TRBJ1-1; weak D call: TRBD1 (6 bases). Germline CDR1 is SEHNR and CDR2 is FQNEAQ (reference sequence). This CDR3 comprises 16 residues.

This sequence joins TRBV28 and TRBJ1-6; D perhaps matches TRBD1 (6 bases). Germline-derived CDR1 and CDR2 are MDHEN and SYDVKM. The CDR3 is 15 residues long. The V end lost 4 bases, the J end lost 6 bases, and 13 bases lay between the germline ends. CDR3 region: CASSYLRGGNSPLHF. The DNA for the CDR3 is TGTGCCAGCAGTTACCTCAGGGGTGGTAATTCACCCCTCCACTTT.

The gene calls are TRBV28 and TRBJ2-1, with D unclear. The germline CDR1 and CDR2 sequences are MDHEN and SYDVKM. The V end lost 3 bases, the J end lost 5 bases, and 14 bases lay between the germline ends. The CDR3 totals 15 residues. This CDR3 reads CASSLAHETHNEQFF. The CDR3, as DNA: TGTGCCAGCAGTTTGGCTCACGAGACACACAATGAGCAGTTCTTC. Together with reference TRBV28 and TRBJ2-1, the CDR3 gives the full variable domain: DVKVTQSSRYLVKRTGEKVFLECVQDMDHENMFWYRQDPGLGLRLIYFSYDVKMKEKGDIPEGYSVSREKKERFSLILESASTNQTSMYLCASSLAHETHNEQFFGPGTRLTVL.

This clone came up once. The CDR3 DNA sequence: TGTGCCAGCAGTTCTACGGACAGGCCTTATGGCTACACCTTC. Protein sequence: CASSSTDRPYGYTF. The chain recombines TRBV28 with TRBJ1-2, with TRBD1 identical over 7 bases. Germline V gene data show CDR1 as MDHEN and CDR2 as SYDVKM. This CDR3 comprises 14 residues. The junction had 7 bases not matched to a gene; V was cut back by 4 bases and J by 5 bases.

The DNA for the CDR3 is TGTGCCAGCAGCCAGGGACAGGAGAACACTGAAGCTTTCTTT. Amino acids: CASSQGQENTEAFF. The gene calls are TRBV5-5 and TRBJ1-1; TRBD1 matches at 8 bases. CDR3 size: 14 residues. V dropped 4 bases and J dropped 1; count of bases not matched to a gene: 3. Germline V gene data show CDR1 as SGHKS and CDR2 as YYEKEE (reference sequence).

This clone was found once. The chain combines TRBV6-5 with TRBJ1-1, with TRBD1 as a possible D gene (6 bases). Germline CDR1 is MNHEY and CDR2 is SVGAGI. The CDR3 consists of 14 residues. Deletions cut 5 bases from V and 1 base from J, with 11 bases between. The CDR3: CASSPGTKNTEAFF. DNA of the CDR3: TGTGCCAGCAGTCCCGGGACAAAGAACACTGAAGCTTTCTTT.

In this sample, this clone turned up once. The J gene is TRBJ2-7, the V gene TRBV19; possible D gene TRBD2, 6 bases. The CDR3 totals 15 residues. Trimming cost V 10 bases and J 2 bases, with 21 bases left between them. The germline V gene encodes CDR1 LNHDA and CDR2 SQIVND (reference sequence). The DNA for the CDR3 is TGTGCCACAGGGCTTGCGGGGAGGTTAGCCTACGAGCAGTACTTC. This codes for CATGLAGRLAYEQYF.

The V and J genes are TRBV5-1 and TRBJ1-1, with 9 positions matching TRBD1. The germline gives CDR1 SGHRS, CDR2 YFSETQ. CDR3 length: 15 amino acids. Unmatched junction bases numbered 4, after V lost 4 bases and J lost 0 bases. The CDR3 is CASSRGTGMNTEAFF. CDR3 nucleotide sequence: TGCGCCAGCAGCCGTGGGACAGGGATGAACACTGAAGCTTTCTTT.

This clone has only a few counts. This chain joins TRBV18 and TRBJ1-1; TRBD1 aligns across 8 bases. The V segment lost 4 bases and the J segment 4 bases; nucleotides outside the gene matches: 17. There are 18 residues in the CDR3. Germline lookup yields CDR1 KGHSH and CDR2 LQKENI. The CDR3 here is CASSLLKLVTGQGTEAFF. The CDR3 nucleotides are TGTGCCAGCTCACTACTCAAACTGGTGACAGGACAGGGCACTGAAGCTTTCTTT.

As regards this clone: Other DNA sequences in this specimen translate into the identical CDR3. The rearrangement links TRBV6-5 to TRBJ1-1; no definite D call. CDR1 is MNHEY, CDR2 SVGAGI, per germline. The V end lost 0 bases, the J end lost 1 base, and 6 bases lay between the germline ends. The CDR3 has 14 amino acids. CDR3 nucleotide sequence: TGTGCCAGCAGTTACTCTGCAGAGAACACTGAAGCTTTCTTT. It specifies CASSYSAENTEAFF.